These 25 T cell receptor beta chains originate from one sample sequenced in a study of T cells in localized non-small cell lung cancer. TCRdb keeps only in-frame clones here, not all; method: immunoSEQ multiplex PCR. The sample lists tens of thousands of clones, almost 85% occurring once. The source material was peripheral blood, sampled before any cancer treatment. These receptors were collected from a female donor aged 60 or older with stage I lung adenocarcinoma.

This clone was seen more than once but under ten times. The chain recombines TRBV27 with TRBJ2-7, with D possibly being TRBD2 (5 bases). Between the trimmed V and J ends, which lost 3 bases and 6 bases, there was a span of 15 bases. Per the germline V gene, CDR1 is MNHEY and CDR2 is SMNVEV (reference sequence). This CDR3 region has 14 residues. The CDR3 DNA follows: TGTGCCAGCAGTTTCATAGCGAGGCGCGGCGAGCAGTACTTC. It encodes CASSFIARRGEQYF.

The V and J genes are TRBV5-1 and TRBJ2-7; 13 nucleotides agree with TRBD2. J gave up 3 bases and V 4 bases, and 7 bases lay outside the gene matches. The length of the CDR3 is 16 residues. Germline loops: CDR1 SGHRS, CDR2 YFSETQ. CDR3 in amino acids: CASSPKTSGGHYEQYF. CDR3 bases: TGCGCCAGCAGCCCCAAGACTAGCGGGGGGCACTACGAGCAGTACTTC.

The chain joins TRBV4-2 to TRBJ2-1; no clear D gene. This CDR3 contains 12 residues. The V and J ends lost 2 bases and 8 bases respectively, with 7 bases between them. Looked up from germline, CDR1 is LGHNA and CDR2 is YNFKEQ. The CDR3 here is CASSQPQDEQFF. The CDR3 region has the DNA TGTGCCAGCAGCCAACCCCAGGATGAGCAGTTCTTC.

This clone was recorded once. The genes are TRBV11-3 and TRBJ2-1; tentative D call: TRBD2 (6 bases). The CDR3 is 18 amino acids. The V end lost 5 bases, the J end lost 2 bases, and 22 bases lay between the germline ends. Germline V gene lookup returns CDR1 SGHNT and CDR2 YENEEA. The DNA of the CDR3 is TGTGCCAGCAGCAGCCGCTCTAGCGAAAATCCAACCTACAATGAGCAGTTCTTC. Residues: CASSSRSSENPTYNEQFF.

This clone was found once. V is TRBV5-1 and J is TRBJ1-2; D is uncertain. CDR1 and CDR2 (germline): SGHRS, YFSETQ. Between the trimmed V and J ends, which lost 0 bases and 6 bases, there was a span of 9 bases. This CDR3 has 13 residues. This CDR3 is CASSLGPADGYTF. The CDR3 DNA reads TGCGCCAGCAGCTTGGGCCCCGCGGATGGCTACACCTTC.

The V gene is TRBV5-1, the J gene TRBJ1-2, with D perhaps TRBD1 (5 bases). V lost 4 bases, J lost 4 bases, and 14 bases lay in between. CDR3 length equals 14 residues. Germline-derived CDR1 and CDR2 are SGHRS and YFSETQ. The CDR3 spells CASSVTGATYGYTF. In nucleotides, the CDR3 is TGCGCCAGCAGCGTAACAGGCGCTACCTATGGCTACACCTTC. Complete variable domain (other parts from reference TRBV5-1 and TRBJ1-2): KAGVTQTPRYLIKTRGQQVTLSCSPISGHRSVSWYQQTPGQGLQFLFEYFSETQRNKGNFPGRFSGRQFSNSRSEMNVSTLELGDSALYLCASSVTGATYGYTFGSGTRLTVV.

The chain has TRBV9 and TRBJ2-1; the D is unclear. This CDR3 region has 21 residues. Per germline, CDR1 SGDLS and CDR2 YYNGEE. V dropped 0 bases and J dropped 6 bases, with 31 bases sitting between them. The CDR3 sequence: CASSVVTAPSDGRRIGNEQFF. CDR3 nucleotides: TGTGCCAGCAGCGTAGTAACCGCCCCCAGTGATGGTCGCCGGATCGGCAATGAGCAGTTCTTC.

The sample holds a few counts of this clone. The chain is built from TRBV4-1 and TRBJ2-2; no reliable D call. Germline values: CDR1 MGHRA, CDR2 YSYEKL. The V end was cut by 1 base, the J end by 7 bases, with 13 bases between. This CDR3 is 15 amino acids long. CDR3 loop: CASSQVPTVDGELFF. CDR3 bases: TGCGCCAGCAGCCAAGTCCCGACCGTAGACGGGGAGCTGTTTTTT.

The V and J genes are TRBV11-3 and TRBJ2-1; D remains unclear. The CDR3 runs 13 residues. Germline CDR1 and CDR2: SGHNT and YENEEA. V dropped 3 bases and J dropped 6 bases, with 9 bases sitting between them. The CDR3 reads CASSLLLINEQFF. The CDR3 DNA sequence: TGTGCCAGCAGCTTGCTTTTAATCAATGAGCAGTTCTTC. Full variable domain (missing parts from reference TRBV11-3 and TRBJ2-1): EAGVVQSPRYKIIEKKQPVAFWCNPISGHNTLYWYLQNLGQGPELLIRYENEEAVDDSQLPKDRFSAERLKGVDSTLKIQPAELGDSAVYLCASSLLLINEQFFGPGTRLTVL.

The chain joins TRBV6-5 to TRBJ1-1; possibly TRBD1 for D (5 bases). The CDR3 contains 14 residues. Germline CDR1 is MNHEY and CDR2 is SVGAGI. Trimming removed 6 bases at V and 5 bases at J, with 16 bases between. This CDR3 is CASRKGGGVTEAFF. The CDR3 DNA reads as TGTGCCAGCAGGAAAGGTGGAGGGGTGACTGAAGCTTTCTTT.

This chain connects TRBV7-2 to TRBJ2-3; a possible D gene is TRBD2 (6 bases). V was cut by 1 base and J by 1 base, with 9 bases left in between. There are 15 residues in the CDR3. Germline assignment: CDR1 SGHTA and CDR2 FQGNSA. The CDR3 loop is CASSLVPSGTDTQYF. The CDR3 DNA follows: TGTGCCAGCAGCTTAGTTCCTAGCGGCACAGATACGCAGTATTTT.

The chain uses TRBV5-1 and TRBJ1-1; 8 nucleotides line up with TRBD1. In germline, CDR1 is SGHRS, CDR2 YFSETQ. The CDR3 runs to 17 residues. V dropped 5 bases and J dropped 0; count of bases not matched to a gene: 12. The DNA of the CDR3 is TGCGCCAGCAGAGCCGGCGACAGGGGACAAATGAACACTGAAGCTTTCTTT. Translation: CASRAGDRGQMNTEAFF.

CDR3 region: CASSTTEATNEKLFF. The CDR3 DNA reads TGTGCCAGCAGTACCACTGAAGCCACTAATGAAAAACTGTTTTTT. V and J are TRBV2 and TRBJ1-4; D is unresolved. V lost 5 bases to trimming and J lost 2 bases, with 12 bases between them. The CDR3 has 15 residues. The germline V gene encodes CDR1 SNHLY and CDR2 FYNNEI.

The J gene is TRBJ2-3, the V gene TRBV27; 11 bases are shared with TRBD1. V trimming: 10 bases; J trimming: 2 bases; junction bases outside the gene matches: 2. CDR3 length: 13 residues. Germline CDR1 MNHEY, CDR2 SMNVEV (reference sequence). The CDR3 protein is CATGQGDTDTQYF. CDR3 sequence (DNA): TGTGCCACGGGACAGGGGGACACAGATACGCAGTATTTT.

This chain links TRBV7-2 with TRBJ1-3; D not certain. Trimming cost V 5 bases and J 8 bases, with 10 bases left between them. Germline CDR1 SGHTA, CDR2 FQGNSA. This CDR3 has 12 residues. CDR3 nucleotide sequence: TGTGCCAGCAGCCCTCTGGGAGACACCATATATTTT. This gives the protein CASSPLGDTIYF.

Concerning this clone: Relative to the germline gene, one junction end is altered; a read error may explain this. V usage is TRBV12-5 and J usage is TRBJ1-2; D possibly corresponds to TRBD1 (5 bases). The CDR3 runs to 13 residues. Germline V CDR1 and CDR2: LGHNT, FRNRAP. In DNA form, the CDR3 reads TGTGCTAGTGGCTTGGGGGCTAACTATGGCTACACCTTC. Encoded protein: CASGLGANYGYTF.

V usage is TRBV6-5 and J usage is TRBJ1-1; 7 nucleotides agree with TRBD1. The V segment lost 6 bases and the J segment 5 bases; nucleotides outside the gene matches: 6. Germline assignment: CDR1 MNHEY and CDR2 SVGAGI. This CDR3 is built from 13 residues. The CDR3 spells CASRYQGGTEAFF. As DNA, the CDR3 is TGTGCCAGCAGGTACCAGGGGGGGACTGAAGCTTTCTTT.

For this clone: The same CDR3 is also encoded by other DNA sequences in this sample. The J gene is TRBJ1-5, the V gene TRBV7-2, with TRBD1 as a possible D gene (5 bases). CDR3 length: 15 amino acids. The V end lost 2 bases, the J end lost 0 bases, and 8 bases lay between the germline ends. Germline V lookup: CDR1 SGHTA, CDR2 FQGNSA. DNA of the CDR3: TGTGCCAGCAGCTTACAGGGTGGTAGCAATCAGCCCCAGCATTTT. This codes for CASSLQGGSNQPQHF.

V is TRBV21-1 and J is TRBJ1-1; no DNA check was done on the table's D call, TRBD1. TRBV21-1 is tagged as a pseudogene. The CDR3 extends over 15 amino acids. CDR3 loop: CASSNFRPGNTEAFF. The CDR3 DNA follows: TGTGCCAGCAGCAATTTCAGGCCCGGGAACACTGAAGCTTTCTTT.

The J gene is TRBJ2-3, the V gene TRBV14, with D perhaps matching TRBD1 or TRBD2 (5 bases each). V lost 4 bases and J 3 bases, leaving 17 bases between the germline ends. The CDR3 is 16 amino acids. Germline loops: CDR1 SGHDN, CDR2 FVKESK. DNA of the CDR3: TGTGCCAGCAGCCGCCGAGCCGGGACGGCGACAGATACGCAGTATTTT. Its protein is CASSRRAGTATDTQYF.

This clone was counted a single time. The V call is TRBV19, the J call TRBJ2-1; 9 bases map to TRBD1. The CDR3 is 15 amino acids. The trim removed 6 bases at V and 5 bases at J, leaving 8 bases unmatched. The germline CDR1 and CDR2 sequences are LNHDA and SQIVND (reference sequence). This chain's CDR3 is CASRGGQGKNNEQFF. The CDR3 nucleotides read TGTGCCAGTAGAGGGGGACAGGGCAAGAACAATGAGCAGTTCTTC.

CDR3 bases: TGTGCCAGCAGTCCACAGGGAACCGGTGGCTACACCTTC. This codes for CASSPQGTGGYTF. The J gene is TRBJ1-2, the V gene TRBV28, with a possible D match to TRBD1 (6 bases). CDR1 is MDHEN, CDR2 SYDVKM, per germline. V lost 5 bases, J lost 7 bases, and 14 bases lay in between. The CDR3 extends over 13 amino acids.

V is TRBV19 and J is TRBJ2-7; D might be TRBD1 or TRBD2, each matching 5 bases. With 11 bases removed from V and 7 bases from J, the gap between germline ends came to 21 bases. CDR1 and CDR2 (germline): LNHDA, SQIVND (reference sequence). The CDR3 length is 13 residues. The CDR3 region has the DNA TGTGCCGGTCGGGGCAAGGGGATAGGGGAGCAGTACTTC. Protein: CAGRGKGIGEQYF. The full variable domain, rest sourced from reference TRBV19 and TRBJ2-7, is DGGITQSPKYLFRKEGQNVTLSCEQNLNHDAMYWYRQDPGQGLRLIYYSQIVNDFQKGDIAEGYSVSREKKESFPLTVTSAQKNPTAFYLCAGRGKGIGEQYFGPGTRLTVT.

The chain carries TRBV4-2 and TRBJ2-5; TRBD2 aligns across 7 bases. V trimming: 0 bases; J trimming: 9 bases; junction bases outside the gene matches: 7. This CDR3 comprises 14 residues. CDR1 and CDR2 from the germline V gene are LGHNA and YNFKEQ. CDR3 protein: CASSQDSSGRAQYF. The CDR3 region has the DNA TGTGCCAGCAGCCAAGATTCTAGCGGTAGGGCCCAGTACTTC.

This clone showed up just once. V and J are TRBV5-4 and TRBJ2-4; D gene ambiguous. The V end was cut by 1 base, the J end by 6 bases, with 8 bases between. In germline, CDR1 is SGHNT, CDR2 YYREEE (reference sequence). The CDR3 consists of 13 residues. In nucleotides, the CDR3 is TGTGCCAGCAGCTTGAGGTACTCAAACATTCAGTACTTC. Protein: CASSLRYSNIQYF.